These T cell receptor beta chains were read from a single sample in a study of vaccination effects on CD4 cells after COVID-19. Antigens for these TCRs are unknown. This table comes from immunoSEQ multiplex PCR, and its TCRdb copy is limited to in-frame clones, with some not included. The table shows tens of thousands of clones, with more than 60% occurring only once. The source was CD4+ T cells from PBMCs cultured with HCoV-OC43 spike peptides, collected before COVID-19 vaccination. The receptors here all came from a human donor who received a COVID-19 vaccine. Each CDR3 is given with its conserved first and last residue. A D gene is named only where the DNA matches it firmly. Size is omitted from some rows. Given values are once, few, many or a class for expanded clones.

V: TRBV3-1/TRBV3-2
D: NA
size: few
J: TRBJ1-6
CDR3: CASSQGVERGSPLHF
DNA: TGTGCCAGCAGCCAAGGGGTGGAGCGCGGTTCACCCCTCCACTTT

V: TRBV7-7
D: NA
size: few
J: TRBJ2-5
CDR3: CASSLVGSGKQETQYF
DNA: TGTGCTAGCAGCTTAGTAGGATCGGGAAAACAAGAGACCCAGTACTTC

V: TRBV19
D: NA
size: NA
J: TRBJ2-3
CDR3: CASSTRQESTDTQYF
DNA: TGTGCCAGTAGTACCCGACAGGAGAGCACAGATACGCAGTATTTT

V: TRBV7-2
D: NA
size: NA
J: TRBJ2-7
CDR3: CATRGQGTYEQYF
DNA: TGTGCCACCCGCGGGCAGGGGACCTACGAGCAGTACTTC

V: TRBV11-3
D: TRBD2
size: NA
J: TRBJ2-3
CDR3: CASSSGLAGGLDTQYF
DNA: TGTGCCAGCAGCTCGGGACTAGCGGGAGGTTTGGATACGCAGTATTTT

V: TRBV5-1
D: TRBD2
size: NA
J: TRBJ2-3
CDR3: CASSLVGSGRGDTQYF
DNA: TGCGCCAGCAGCTTGGTGGGTAGCGGGAGAGGAGATACGCAGTATTTT

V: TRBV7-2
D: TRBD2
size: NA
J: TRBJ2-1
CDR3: CASSLATSGGAYNEQFF
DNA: TGTGCCAGCAGCTTAGCAACTAGCGGGGGGGCCTACAATGAGCAGTTCTTC

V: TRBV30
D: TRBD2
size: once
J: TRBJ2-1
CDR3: CAWDSSGPRSSYNEQFF
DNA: TGTGCCTGGGATTCTAGCGGGCCCAGGAGCTCCTACAATGAGCAGTTCTTC

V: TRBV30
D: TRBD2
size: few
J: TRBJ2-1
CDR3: CAWGLAGGNEQFF
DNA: TGTGCCTGGGGACTAGCGGGAGGGAATGAGCAGTTCTTC

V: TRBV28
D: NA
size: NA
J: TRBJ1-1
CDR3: CASSLGQTNTEAFF
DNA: TGTGCCAGCAGTTTAGGCCAGACGAACACTGAAGCTTTCTTT

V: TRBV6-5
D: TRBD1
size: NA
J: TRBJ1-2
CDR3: CASSFEDRSGYTF
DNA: TGTGCCAGCAGTTTTGAGGACAGGAGCGGCTACACCTTC

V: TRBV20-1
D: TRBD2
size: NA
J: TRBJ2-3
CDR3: CSASSLAGGFTDTQYF
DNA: TGCAGTGCTAGTAGTTTAGCGGGAGGGTTCACAGATACGCAGTATTTT

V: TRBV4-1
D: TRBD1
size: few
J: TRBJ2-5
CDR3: CASSRGGVETQYF
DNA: TGCGCCAGCAGCCGAGGGGGCGTAGAGACCCAGTACTTC

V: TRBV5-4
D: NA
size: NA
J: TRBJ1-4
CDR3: CASSLGRVKATNEKLFF
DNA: TGTGCCAGCAGCTTGGGTAGGGTAAAAGCAACTAATGAAAAACTGTTTTTT

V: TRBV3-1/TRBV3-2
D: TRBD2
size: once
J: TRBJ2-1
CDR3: CASSAGGRTSYNEQFF
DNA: TGTGCCAGCAGCGCGGGGGGGAGAACTTCCTACAATGAGCAGTTCTTC

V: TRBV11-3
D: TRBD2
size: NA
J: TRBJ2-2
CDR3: CASSLAGASAGELFF
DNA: TGTGCCAGCAGCTTGGCGGGAGCCTCGGCCGGGGAGCTGTTTTTT

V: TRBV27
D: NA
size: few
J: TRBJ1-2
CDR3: CASSSRAANYGYTF
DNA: TGTGCCAGCAGTTCCAGGGCAGCTAACTATGGCTACACCTTC

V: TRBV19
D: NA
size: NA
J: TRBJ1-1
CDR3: CASSIVGRRNTEAFF
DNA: TGTGCCAGTAGTATAGTAGGCCGGAGGAACACTGAAGCTTTCTTT

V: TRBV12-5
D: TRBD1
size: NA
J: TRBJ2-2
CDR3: CASGRGQEALTGELFF
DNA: TGTGCTAGTGGCCGGGGACAGGAGGCTCTTACCGGGGAGCTGTTTTTT

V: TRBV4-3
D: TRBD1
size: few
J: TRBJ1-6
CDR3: CASSPHRGYNSPLHF
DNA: TGCGCCAGCAGCCCCCACAGGGGATATAATTCACCCCTCCACTTT

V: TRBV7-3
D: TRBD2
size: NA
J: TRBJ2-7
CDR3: CASSPGTSHEQYF
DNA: TGTGCCAGCAGCCCGGGGACTAGCCACGAGCAGTACTTC

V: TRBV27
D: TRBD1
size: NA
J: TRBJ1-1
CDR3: CASSLGWGQGRWTEAFF
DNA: TGTGCCAGCAGCCTTGGGTGGGGACAGGGGAGATGGACTGAAGCTTTCTTT

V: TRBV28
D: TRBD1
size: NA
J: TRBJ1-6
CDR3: CASSQEGGLVRGGPLHF
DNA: TGTGCCAGCAGTCAAGAAGGGGGCCTCGTACGCGGGGGGCCCCTCCACTTT

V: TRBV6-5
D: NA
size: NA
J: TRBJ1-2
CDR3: CASTRGFGYTF
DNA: TGTGCCAGCACCAGGGGCTTCGGCTACACCTTC

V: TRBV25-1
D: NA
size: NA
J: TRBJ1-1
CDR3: CASSEFDTGGTEAFF
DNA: TGTGCCAGCAGTGAATTTGATACGGGGGGCACTGAAGCTTTCTTT

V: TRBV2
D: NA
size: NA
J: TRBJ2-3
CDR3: CASSETAGKADTQYF
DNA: TGTGCCAGCAGTGAGACAGCAGGAAAGGCAGATACGCAGTATTTT

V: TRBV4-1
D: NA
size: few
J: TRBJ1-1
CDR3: CASSQDGRDTEAFF
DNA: TGCGCCAGCAGCCAAGATGGCAGGGACACTGAAGCTTTCTTT

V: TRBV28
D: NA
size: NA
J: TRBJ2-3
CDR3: CASGERPKGDTQYF
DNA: TGTGCCAGCGGGGAGCGGCCCAAGGGTGATACGCAGTATTTT

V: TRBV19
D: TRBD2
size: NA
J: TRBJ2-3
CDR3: CASAGGSTDTQYF
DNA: TGTGCCTCTGCGGGGGGAAGCACAGATACGCAGTATTTT

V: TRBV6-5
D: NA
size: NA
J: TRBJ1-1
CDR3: CASKAGSTEAFF
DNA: TGTGCCAGCAAAGCAGGGAGTACTGAAGCTTTCTTT

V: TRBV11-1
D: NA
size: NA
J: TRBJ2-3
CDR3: CASSSWGNTDTQYF
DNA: TGTGCCAGCAGCTCCTGGGGGAACACAGATACGCAGTATTTT

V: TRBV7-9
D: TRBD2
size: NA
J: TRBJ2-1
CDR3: CASSPKRGEQFF
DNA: TGTGCCAGCAGCCCAAAGCGGGGTGAGCAGTTCTTC

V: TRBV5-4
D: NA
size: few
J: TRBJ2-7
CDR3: CASSLGGSGSSYEQYF
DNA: TGTGCCAGCAGCTTGGGGGGTAGCGGAAGCTCCTACGAGCAGTACTTC

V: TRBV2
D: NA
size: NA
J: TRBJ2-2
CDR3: CASAQGETNTGELFF
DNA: TGTGCCAGCGCGCAAGGGGAAACTAACACCGGGGAGCTGTTTTTT

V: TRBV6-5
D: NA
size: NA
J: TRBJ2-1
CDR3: CASLIWGKDEQFF
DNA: TGTGCCAGCCTGATTTGGGGGAAGGATGAGCAGTTCTTC

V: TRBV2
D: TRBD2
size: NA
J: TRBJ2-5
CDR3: CASSEEGLVRGTQYF
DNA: TGTGCCAGCAGTGAAGAGGGACTAGTCAGGGGGACCCAGTACTTC

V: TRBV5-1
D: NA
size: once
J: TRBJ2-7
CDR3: CASSLTGTRSSYEQYF
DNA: TGCGCCAGCAGCTTAACCGGGACCCGGAGCTCCTACGAGCAGTACTTC

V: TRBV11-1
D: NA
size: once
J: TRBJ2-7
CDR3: CASRTGSSYEQYF
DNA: TGTGCCAGCAGAACAGGGAGCTCCTACGAGCAGTACTTC

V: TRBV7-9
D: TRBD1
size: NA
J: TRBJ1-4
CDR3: CASSLSTGRNEKLFF
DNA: TGTGCCAGCAGCTTATCGACAGGGAGGAATGAAAAACTGTTTTTT

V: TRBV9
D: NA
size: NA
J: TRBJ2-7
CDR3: CASGDATSYEQYF
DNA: TGTGCCAGCGGGGACGCTACCAGCTACGAGCAGTACTTC

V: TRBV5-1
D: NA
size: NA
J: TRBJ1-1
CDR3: CASSGGENTEAFF
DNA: TGCGCCAGCAGCGGCGGAGAAAACACTGAAGCTTTCTTT